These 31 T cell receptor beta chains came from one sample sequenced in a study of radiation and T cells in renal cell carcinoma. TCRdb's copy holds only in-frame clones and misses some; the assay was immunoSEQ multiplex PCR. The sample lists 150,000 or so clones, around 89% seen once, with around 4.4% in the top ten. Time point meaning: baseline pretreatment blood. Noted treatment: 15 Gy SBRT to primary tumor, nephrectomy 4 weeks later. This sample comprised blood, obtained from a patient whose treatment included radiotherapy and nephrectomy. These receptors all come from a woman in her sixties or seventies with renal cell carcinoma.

CDR3 amino acids: CASSPGSYNSPLHF. In DNA form, the CDR3 reads TGCGCCAGCAGCCCCGGGTCTTATAATTCACCCCTCCACTTT. The chain is built from TRBV5-1 and TRBJ1-6; D gene uncertain. Trimming stripped 4 bases from V and 4 bases from J, with 9 bases between. Germline lookup yields CDR1 SGHRS and CDR2 YFSETQ. The CDR3 is 14 amino acids.

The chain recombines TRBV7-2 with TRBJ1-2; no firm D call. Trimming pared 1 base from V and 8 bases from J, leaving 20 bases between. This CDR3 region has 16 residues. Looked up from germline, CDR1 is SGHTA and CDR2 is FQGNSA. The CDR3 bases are TGTGCCAGCAGCTTAGACTTAGCCGACAAATTTGACGGCTACACCTTC. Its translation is CASSLDLADKFDGYTF.

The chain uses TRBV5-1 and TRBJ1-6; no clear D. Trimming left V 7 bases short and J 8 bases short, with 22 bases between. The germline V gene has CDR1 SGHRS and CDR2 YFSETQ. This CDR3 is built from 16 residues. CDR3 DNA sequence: TGCGCCAGCGCCCGTTCATCCCAGACCACCGATTCACCCCTCCACTTT. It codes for CASARSSQTTDSPLHF.

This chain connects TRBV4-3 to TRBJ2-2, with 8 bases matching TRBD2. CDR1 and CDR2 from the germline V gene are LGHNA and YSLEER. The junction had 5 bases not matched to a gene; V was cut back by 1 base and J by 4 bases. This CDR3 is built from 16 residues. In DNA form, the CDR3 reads TGCGCCAGCAGCCAAGCGGGGGGGCGGGTCACCGGGGAGCTGTTTTTT. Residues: CASSQAGGRVTGELFF.

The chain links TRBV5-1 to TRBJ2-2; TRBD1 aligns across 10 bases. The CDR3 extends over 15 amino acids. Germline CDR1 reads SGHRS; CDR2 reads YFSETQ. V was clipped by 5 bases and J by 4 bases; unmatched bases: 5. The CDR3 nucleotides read TGCGCCAGCAGATGGGGACAGGGGACCACCGGGGAGCTGTTTTTT. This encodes CASRWGQGTTGELFF.

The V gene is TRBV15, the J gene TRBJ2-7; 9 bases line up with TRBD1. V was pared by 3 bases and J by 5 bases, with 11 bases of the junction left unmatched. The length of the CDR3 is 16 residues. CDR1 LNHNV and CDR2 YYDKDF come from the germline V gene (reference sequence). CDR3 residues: CATSSGNRGRGDEQYF. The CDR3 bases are TGTGCCACCAGCAGTGGAAACAGGGGGCGCGGCGACGAGCAGTACTTC. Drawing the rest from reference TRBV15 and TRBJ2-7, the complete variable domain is DAMVIQNPRYQVTQFGKPVTLSCSQTLNHNVMYWYQQKSSQAPKLLFHYYDKDFNNEADTPDNFQSRRPNTSFCFLDIRSPGLGDTAMYLCATSSGNRGRGDEQYFGPGTRLTVT.

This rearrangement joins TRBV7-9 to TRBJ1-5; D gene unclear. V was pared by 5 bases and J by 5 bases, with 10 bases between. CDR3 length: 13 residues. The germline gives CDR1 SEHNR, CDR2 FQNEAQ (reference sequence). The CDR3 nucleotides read TGTGCCAGCAGCCTAAAGGGAGATCAGCCCCAGCATTTT. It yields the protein CASSLKGDQPQHF.

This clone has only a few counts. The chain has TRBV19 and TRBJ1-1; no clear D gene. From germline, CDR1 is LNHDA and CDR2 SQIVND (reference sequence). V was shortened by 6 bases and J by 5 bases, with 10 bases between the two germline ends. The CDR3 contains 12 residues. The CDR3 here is CASRSGMTEAFF. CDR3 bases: TGTGCCAGTAGGAGCGGGATGACTGAAGCTTTCTTT.

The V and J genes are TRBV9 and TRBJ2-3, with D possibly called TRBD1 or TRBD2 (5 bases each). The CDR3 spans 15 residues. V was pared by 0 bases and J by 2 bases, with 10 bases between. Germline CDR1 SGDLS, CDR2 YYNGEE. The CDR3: CASSVGVGVTDTQYF. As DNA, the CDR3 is TGTGCCAGCAGCGTAGGCGTGGGGGTCACAGATACGCAGTATTTT.

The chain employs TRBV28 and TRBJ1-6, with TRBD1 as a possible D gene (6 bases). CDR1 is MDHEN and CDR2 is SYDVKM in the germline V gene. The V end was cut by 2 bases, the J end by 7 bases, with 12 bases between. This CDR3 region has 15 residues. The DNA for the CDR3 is TGTGCCAGCAGTTTAACAGGGCCCACCAATTCACCCCTCCACTTT. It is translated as CASSLTGPTNSPLHF.

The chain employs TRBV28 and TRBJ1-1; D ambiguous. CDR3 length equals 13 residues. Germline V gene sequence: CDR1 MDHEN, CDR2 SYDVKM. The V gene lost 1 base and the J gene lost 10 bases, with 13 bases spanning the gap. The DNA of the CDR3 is TGTGCCAGCAGTTTATCGCCACCGAAGGGAGCTTTCTTT. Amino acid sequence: CASSLSPPKGAFF.

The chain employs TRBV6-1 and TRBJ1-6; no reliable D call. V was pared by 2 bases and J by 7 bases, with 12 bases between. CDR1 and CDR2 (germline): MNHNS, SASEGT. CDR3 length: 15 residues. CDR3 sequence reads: CASSESWGANSPLHF. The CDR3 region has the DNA TGTGCCAGCAGTGAATCCTGGGGAGCGAATTCACCCCTCCACTTT.

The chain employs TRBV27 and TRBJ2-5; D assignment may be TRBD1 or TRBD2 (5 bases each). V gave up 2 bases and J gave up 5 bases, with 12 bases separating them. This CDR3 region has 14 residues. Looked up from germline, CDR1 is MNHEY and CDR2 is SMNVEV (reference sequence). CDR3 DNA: TGTGCCAGCAGTTTAAGAGGGGTTCGTGAGACCCAGTACTTC. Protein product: CASSLRGVRETQYF.

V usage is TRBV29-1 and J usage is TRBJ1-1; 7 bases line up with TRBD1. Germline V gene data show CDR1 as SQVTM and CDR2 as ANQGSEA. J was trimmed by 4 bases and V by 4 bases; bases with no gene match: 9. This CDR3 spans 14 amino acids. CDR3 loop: CSVGVQGRFTEAFF. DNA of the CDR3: TGCAGCGTTGGGGTACAGGGGAGGTTCACTGAAGCTTTCTTT.

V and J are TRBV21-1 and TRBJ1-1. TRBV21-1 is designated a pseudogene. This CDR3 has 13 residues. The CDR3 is CASSKARDTEAFF. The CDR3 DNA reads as TGTGCCAGCAGCAAAGCCAGAGACACTGAAGCTTTCTTT.

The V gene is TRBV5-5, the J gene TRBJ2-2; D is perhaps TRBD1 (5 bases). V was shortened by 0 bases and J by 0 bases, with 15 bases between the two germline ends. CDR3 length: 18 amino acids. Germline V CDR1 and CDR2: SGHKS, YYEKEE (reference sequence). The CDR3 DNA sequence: TGTGCCAGCAGCTTGGTGGACATACAGTTCGCGAACACCGGGGAGCTGTTTTTT. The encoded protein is CASSLVDIQFANTGELFF.

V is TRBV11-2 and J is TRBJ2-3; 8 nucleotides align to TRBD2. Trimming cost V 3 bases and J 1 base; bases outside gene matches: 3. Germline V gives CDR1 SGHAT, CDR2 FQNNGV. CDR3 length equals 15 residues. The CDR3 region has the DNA TGTGCCAGCAGCTTTGGGCGGGGGGGCACAGATACGCAGTATTTT. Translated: CASSFGRGGTDTQYF.

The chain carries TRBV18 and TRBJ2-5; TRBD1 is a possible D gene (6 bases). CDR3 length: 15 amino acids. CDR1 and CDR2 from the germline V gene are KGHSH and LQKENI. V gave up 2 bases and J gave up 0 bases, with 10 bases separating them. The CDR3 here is CASSPTGSYQETQYF. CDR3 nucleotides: TGTGCCAGCTCACCAACAGGGTCCTACCAAGAGACCCAGTACTTC.

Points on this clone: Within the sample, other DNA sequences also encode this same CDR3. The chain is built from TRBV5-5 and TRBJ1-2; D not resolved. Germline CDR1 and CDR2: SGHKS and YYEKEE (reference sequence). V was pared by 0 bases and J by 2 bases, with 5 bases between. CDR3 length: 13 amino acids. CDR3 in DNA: TGTGCCAGCAGCTTGGAAGGGAACTATGGCTACACCTTC. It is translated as CASSLEGNYGYTF.

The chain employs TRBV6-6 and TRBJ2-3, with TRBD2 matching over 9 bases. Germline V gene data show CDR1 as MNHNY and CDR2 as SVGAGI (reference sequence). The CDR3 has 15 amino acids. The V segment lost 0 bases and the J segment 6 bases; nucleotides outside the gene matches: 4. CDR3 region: CASSYSRGGVDTQYF. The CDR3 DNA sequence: TGTGCCAGCAGTTACTCGCGCGGGGGGGTGGATACGCAGTATTTT.

CDR3 protein: CASNPDRASYNEQFF. As DNA, the CDR3 is TGTGCCAGCAATCCCGACAGGGCATCCTACAATGAGCAGTTCTTC. The gene calls are TRBV2 and TRBJ2-1; 7 nucleotides match TRBD1. CDR3 size: 15 residues. CDR1 SNHLY and CDR2 FYNNEI come from the germline V gene. Losses at the gene ends were 7 bases for V and 1 base for J; bases not matched to a gene: 7.

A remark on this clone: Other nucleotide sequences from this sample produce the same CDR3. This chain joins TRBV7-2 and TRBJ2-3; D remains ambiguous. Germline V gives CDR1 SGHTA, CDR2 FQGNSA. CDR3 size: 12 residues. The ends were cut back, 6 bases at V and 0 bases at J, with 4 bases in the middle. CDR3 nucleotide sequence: TGTGCCAGCAGTCTAAGCACAGATACGCAGTATTTT. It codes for CASSLSTDTQYF.

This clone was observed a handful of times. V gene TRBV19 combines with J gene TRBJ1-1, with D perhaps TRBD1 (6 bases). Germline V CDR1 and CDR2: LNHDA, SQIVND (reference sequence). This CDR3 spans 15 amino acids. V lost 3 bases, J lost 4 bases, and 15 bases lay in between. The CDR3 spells CASSIGGRRSTEAFF. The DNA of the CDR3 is TGTGCCAGTAGTATCGGGGGCAGAAGGAGCACTGAAGCTTTCTTT.

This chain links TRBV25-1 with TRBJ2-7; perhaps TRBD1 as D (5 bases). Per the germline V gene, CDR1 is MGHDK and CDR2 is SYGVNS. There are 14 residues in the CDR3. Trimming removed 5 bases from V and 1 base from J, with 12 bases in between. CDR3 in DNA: TGTGCCAGCAGTACCAGGGTTATTTCCTACGAGCAGTACTTC. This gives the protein CASSTRVISYEQYF.

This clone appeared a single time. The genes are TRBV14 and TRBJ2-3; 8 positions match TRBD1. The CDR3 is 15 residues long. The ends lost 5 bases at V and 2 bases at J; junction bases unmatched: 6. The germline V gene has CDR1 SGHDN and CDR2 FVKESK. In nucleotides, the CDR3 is TGTGCCAGCAGCGCTTGGACAGGGAACACAGATACGCAGTATTTT. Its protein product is CASSAWTGNTDTQYF.

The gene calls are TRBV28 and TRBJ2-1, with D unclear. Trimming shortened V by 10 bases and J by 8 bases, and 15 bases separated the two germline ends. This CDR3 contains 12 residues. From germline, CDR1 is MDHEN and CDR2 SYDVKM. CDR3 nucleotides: TGTGCCACTTCCGGGCCACATTATGAGCAGTTCTTC. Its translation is CATSGPHYEQFF.

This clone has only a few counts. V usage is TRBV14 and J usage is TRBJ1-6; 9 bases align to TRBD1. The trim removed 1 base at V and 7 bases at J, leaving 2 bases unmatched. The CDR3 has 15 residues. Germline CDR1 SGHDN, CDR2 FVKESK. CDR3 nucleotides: TGTGCCAGCAGCCAAGTTGGACAGGGGAATTCACCCCTCCACTTT. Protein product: CASSQVGQGNSPLHF. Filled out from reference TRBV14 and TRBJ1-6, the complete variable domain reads EAGVTQFPSHSVIEKGQTVTLRCDPISGHDNLYWYRRVMGKEIKFLLHFVKESKQDESGMPNNRFLAERTGGTYSTLKVQPAELEDSGVYFCASSQVGQGNSPLHFGNGTRLTVT.

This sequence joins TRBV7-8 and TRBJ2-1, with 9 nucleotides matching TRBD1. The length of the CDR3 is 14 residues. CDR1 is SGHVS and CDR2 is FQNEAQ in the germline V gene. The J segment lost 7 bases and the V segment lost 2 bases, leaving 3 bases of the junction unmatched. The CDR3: CASSLKTGGNEQFF. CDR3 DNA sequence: TGTGCCAGCAGCTTAAAGACAGGGGGAAATGAGCAGTTCTTC.

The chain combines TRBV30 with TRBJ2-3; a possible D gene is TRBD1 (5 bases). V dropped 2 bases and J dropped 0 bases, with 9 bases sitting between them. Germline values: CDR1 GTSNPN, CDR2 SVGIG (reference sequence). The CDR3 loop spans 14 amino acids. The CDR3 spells CAWSRGTSTDTQYF. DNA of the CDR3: TGTGCCTGGAGTAGGGGAACTAGCACAGATACGCAGTATTTT.

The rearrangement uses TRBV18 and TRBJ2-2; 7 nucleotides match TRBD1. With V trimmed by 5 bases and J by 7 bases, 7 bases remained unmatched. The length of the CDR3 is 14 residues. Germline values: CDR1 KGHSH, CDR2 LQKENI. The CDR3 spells CASSTKTGFGELFF. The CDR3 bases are TGTGCCAGCTCAACAAAGACAGGGTTCGGGGAGCTGTTTTTT.

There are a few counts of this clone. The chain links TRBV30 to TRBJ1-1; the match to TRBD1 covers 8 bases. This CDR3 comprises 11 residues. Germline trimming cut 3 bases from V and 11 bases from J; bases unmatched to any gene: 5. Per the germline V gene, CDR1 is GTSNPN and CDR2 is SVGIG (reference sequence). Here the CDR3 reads CAWRDREMAFF. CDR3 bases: TGTGCCTGGAGGGACAGGGAAATGGCTTTCTTT.